A single sample is the source of the 18 T cell receptor beta chains below, sequenced in a study of blood T cell repertoires in COVID-19. Produced via immunoSEQ multiplex PCR; TCRdb's table is partial and in-frame only. The data contain some 140,000 clones, roughly 80% of them seen just once; the ten biggest clones take up around 28%. The sequenced sample was peripheral blood. The source is a woman aged 60 to 75 with acute or convalescent COVID-19.

This chain uses TRBV19 with TRBJ2-7; tentative D call: TRBD2 (5 bases). Germline V gives CDR1 LNHDA, CDR2 SQIVND (reference sequence). This CDR3 is built from 11 residues. The germline V and J ends were trimmed by 5 bases and 5 bases, with 7 bases remaining between them. CDR3 region: CASSRGNEQYF. For the CDR3, the DNA is TGTGCCAGTAGTCGAGGGAACGAGCAGTACTTC.

The J gene is TRBJ2-2, the V gene TRBV23-1, with D possibly TRBD1 on 5 matching bases. TRBV23-1 is flagged as an ORF with uncertain function. This CDR3 has 14 amino acids. Trimming pared 5 bases from V and 7 bases from J, leaving 14 bases between. The CDR3 loop reads CASSNRPKGGELFF. The CDR3, as DNA: TGCGCCAGCAGTAACAGGCCTAAGGGCGGGGAGCTGTTTTTT.

The gene calls are TRBV2 and TRBJ2-5; TRBD2 might be the D (6 bases). Per the germline V gene, CDR1 is SNHLY and CDR2 is FYNNEI. V was trimmed by 8 bases and J by 2 bases, leaving 9 bases between them. This CDR3 has 12 residues. The chain's CDR3 is CASGTFQETQYF. In nucleotides, the CDR3 is TGTGCCAGCGGGACTTTTCAAGAGACCCAGTACTTC.

The chain's CDR3 is CAWSVLGGLDTEAFF. The DNA for the CDR3 is TGTGCCTGGAGTGTACTGGGAGGGTTGGACACTGAAGCTTTCTTT. The chain combines TRBV30 with TRBJ1-1; D unresolved. This CDR3 comprises 15 residues. V lost 0 bases, J lost 3 bases, and 14 bases lay in between. The V gene's germline CDR1 is GTSNPN and CDR2 SVGIG (reference sequence).

V usage is TRBV27 and J usage is TRBJ1-1; D possibly corresponds to TRBD1 (5 bases). CDR3 size: 14 residues. Trimming took 3 bases from V and 1 from J, leaving 9 bases between them. CDR1 MNHEY and CDR2 SMNVEV come from the germline V gene (reference sequence). The CDR3 DNA follows: TGTGCCAGCAGTTTGGGCAGGGCGAACACTGAAGCTTTCTTT. Its protein product is CASSLGRANTEAFF.

The chain joins TRBV9 to TRBJ1-2; TRBD1 might be the D (6 bases). Trimming took off 3 bases at V and 2 bases at J, with 14 bases between the two ends. The CDR3 totals 15 residues. Germline CDR1 reads SGDLS; CDR2 reads YYNGEE. The CDR3 nucleotides are TGTGCCAGCAGCGCTAGCCCGGGACACAACTATGGCTACACCTTC. It translates to CASSASPGHNYGYTF.

CDR3 DNA sequence: TGTGCCAGCAGCCAGGGGACAGGGGCCACTAACACTGAAGCTTTCTTT. It specifies CASSQGTGATNTEAFF. This chain connects TRBV3-1 (or the pseudogene TRBV3-2) to TRBJ1-1; TRBD1 agrees at 10 bases. Germline assignment: CDR1 LGHDT and CDR2 YNNKEL (reference sequence). The trim removed 3 bases at V and 2 bases at J, leaving 6 bases unmatched. The CDR3 is 16 amino acids.

CDR3 residues: CASSHNRDRSTDTQYF. The CDR3 DNA follows: TGTGCCAGCAGCCATAACCGGGACAGAAGCACAGATACGCAGTATTTT. The chain carries TRBV3-1 (or the pseudogene TRBV3-2) and TRBJ2-3, with 7 nucleotides matching TRBD1. CDR1 LGHDT and CDR2 YNNKEL come from the germline V gene (reference sequence). The trim removed 3 bases at V and 0 bases at J, leaving 6 bases unmatched. The length of the CDR3 is 16 residues.

The chain recombines TRBV7-6 with TRBJ1-2, with TRBD1 matching 8 bases. The CDR3 is 13 amino acids. CDR1 is SGHVS and CDR2 is FNYEAQ in the germline V gene. After removal of 5 bases from V and 4 bases from J, the junction contained 3 bases not matched to a gene. The CDR3, as DNA: TGTGCCAGCAGCCCAGGGGGCTTCTATGGCTACACCTTC. This gives the protein CASSPGGFYGYTF.

Only one count was recorded for this clone. The CDR3 nucleotides read TGTGCCAGCAGACAGGGCCTTAATGAAAAACTGTTTTTT. This sequence encodes CASRQGLNEKLFF. V is TRBV2 and J is TRBJ1-4; D might be TRBD1 (6 bases). This CDR3 comprises 13 residues. Trimming took 6 bases from V and 4 from J, leaving 9 bases between them. In germline, CDR1 is SNHLY, CDR2 FYNNEI.

The chain recombines TRBV3-1 (or the pseudogene TRBV3-2) with TRBJ1-2, with 11 bases that match TRBD1. Germline CDR1 is LGHDT and CDR2 is YNNKEL (reference sequence). This CDR3 region has 15 residues. Trimming cost V 4 bases and J 3 bases; bases outside gene matches: 4. CDR3 loop: CASSPGQGADYGYTF. The CDR3 coding sequence is TGTGCCAGCAGCCCTGGACAGGGGGCGGACTATGGCTACACCTTC.

This chain uses TRBV3-1 (or the pseudogene TRBV3-2) with TRBJ1-1; D unresolved. The V and J ends lost 1 base and 3 bases respectively, with 9 bases between them. Germline V CDR1 and CDR2: LGHDT, YNNKEL (reference sequence). The CDR3 is made up of 14 amino acids. The DNA for the CDR3 is TGTGCCAGCAGCCAAGTCCGACAACACACTGAAGCTTTCTTT. Translation gives CASSQVRQHTEAFF.

The J gene is TRBJ2-5, the V gene TRBV9; 8 bases agree with TRBD1. The ends lost 3 bases at V and 5 bases at J; junction bases unmatched: 15. The CDR3 consists of 17 residues. The germline V gene encodes CDR1 SGDLS and CDR2 YYNGEE. The CDR3 bases are TGTGCCAGCAGCGCCCTTTCCCCCCAGGGGGCATCGGAGACCCAGTACTTC. This encodes CASSALSPQGASETQYF.

The rearrangement uses TRBV30 and TRBJ2-3; the match to TRBD2 covers 7 bases. The CDR3 is 14 residues long. V trimming: 0 bases; J trimming: 4 bases; junction bases outside the gene matches: 4. CDR1 is GTSNPN and CDR2 is SVGIG in the germline V gene (reference sequence). CDR3 protein: CAWSVAGIPDTQYF. The CDR3 DNA reads as TGTGCCTGGAGTGTAGCGGGGATCCCAGATACGCAGTATTTT.

The genes are TRBV11-2 and TRBJ1-4; TRBD1 might be the D (6 bases). V lost 2 bases, J lost 1 base, and 17 bases lay in between. The CDR3 is 18 amino acids. Germline V gene sequence: CDR1 SGHAT, CDR2 FQNNGV. CDR3 coding DNA: TGTGCCAGCAGCTTACGGGGTTTAGGGACACAAACTAATGAAAAACTGTTTTTT. It codes for CASSLRGLGTQTNEKLFF.

The chain combines TRBV7-3 with TRBJ2-1; TRBD2 matches 8 bases. This CDR3 has 14 amino acids. From germline, CDR1 is SGHTA and CDR2 FQGTGA. J gave up 10 bases and V 5 bases, and 10 bases lay outside the gene matches. The CDR3 is CASSPDQRGWEQFF. CDR3 DNA sequence: TGTGCCAGCAGCCCAGATCAGCGGGGGTGGGAGCAGTTCTTC. Full variable domain (remainder filled in from reference TRBV7-3 and TRBJ2-1): GAGVSQTPSNKVTEKGKYVELRCDPISGHTALYWYRQSLGQGPEFLIYFQGTGAADDSGLPNDRFFAVRPEGSVSTLKIQRTERGDSAVYLCASSPDQRGWEQFFGPGTRLTVL.

V gene TRBV6-1 combines with J gene TRBJ1-4; 7 positions agree with TRBD1. The V and J ends lost 0 bases and 4 bases, in that order; junction bases with no gene match: 5. The CDR3 consists of 16 residues. Germline CDR1 is MNHNS and CDR2 is SASEGT. CDR3: CASSEARGQHNEKLFF. Here the CDR3 DNA reads TGTGCCAGCAGTGAAGCGCGGGGACAGCATAATGAAAAACTGTTTTTT.

The V call is TRBV9, the J call TRBJ1-2; 9 positions agree with TRBD1. The CDR3 covers 16 residues. Germline V gene data show CDR1 as SGDLS and CDR2 as YYNGEE. J was trimmed by 3 bases and V by 0 bases; bases with no gene match: 6. CDR3 DNA: TGTGCCAGCAGCGTAGCGACAGGGGGGGAATACTATGGCTACACCTTC. As protein: CASSVATGGEYYGYTF.